The present TCR beta chain was sequenced within a study of blood T cells in healthy people across ages. Overall study results and limits: Getting older went along with TCR beta diversity per million T cells dropping roughly linearly.

The authors ran a second PCR of about 7 to 11 cycles using a sample-barcoded 5' primer and a J-beta primer mix. TCRdb passed the 5' RACE reads through MiXCR, listing each CDR3 protein once. The sample carries more than 1.4 million distinct CDR3 sequences, approximately 42% recorded once. Germline assignment: CDR1 MDHEN and CDR2 SYDVKM. The CDR3 runs 12 residues. This clonotype was seen a handful of times. As yet, its antigen is unknown. Sample: blood. This TCR was sampled from a woman aged 18-35 years in good health. The V gene is TRBV28, the J gene TRBJ2-7; D gene ambiguous. The end of the DNA is better explained by TRBJ2-5, so the J call may be wrong. CDR3 sequence: CASSLRVKTQYF. The DNA for the CDR3 is TGTGCCAGCAGTTTAAGGGTGAAGACCCAGTACTTC.